This entry lists 5 T cell receptor beta chains sequenced from one sample in a study of radiation and T cells in renal cell carcinoma. Time point of the sample: blood 2 weeks post-SBRT. Treatment specified: 15 Gy SBRT to primary tumor, nephrectomy 4 weeks later. The data were produced by immunoSEQ multiplex PCR, yet TCRdb's version contains in-frame clones alone and is incomplete. This sample has 100,000 to 150,000 clones, with 75% to 90% found just once. The material was blood, obtained from a patient whose treatment included radiotherapy and nephrectomy. These receptors all come from a woman aged 55-70 years with renal cell carcinoma.

The J gene is TRBJ2-3, the V gene TRBV7-3, with 8 bases aligning to TRBD2. After removal of 2 bases from V and 5 bases from J, the junction contained 6 bases not matched to a gene. Germline V gives CDR1 SGHTA, CDR2 FQGTGA. This CDR3 has 15 residues. CDR3 bases: TGTGCCAGCAGCTTAGGAGCGGGGGAACGAGATACGCAGTATTTT. Translated, it gives CASSLGAGERDTQYF.

This chain uses TRBV9 with TRBJ2-6; D remains ambiguous. Trimming shortened V by 4 bases and J by 0 bases, and 11 bases separated the two germline ends. The CDR3 loop spans 16 amino acids. From germline, CDR1 is SGDLS and CDR2 YYNGEE. The CDR3 coding sequence is TGTGCCAGCAGCCCTCGGACGGGCTCTGGGGCCAACGTCCTGACTTTC. Translated: CASSPRTGSGANVLTF.

The CDR3 nucleotides are TGCGCCAGCAGTCTACAGGGGGCGCCGAGCGGGGAGCTGTTTTTT. Protein sequence: CASSLQGAPSGELFF. This rearrangement joins TRBV5-1 to TRBJ2-2; 9 nucleotides align to TRBD1. J lost 7 bases, V lost 5 bases, and 9 bases had no gene match. This CDR3 has 15 amino acids. The germline V gene has CDR1 SGHRS and CDR2 YFSETQ.

The rearrangement uses TRBV9 and TRBJ2-3; no reliable D call. V shed 0 bases and J shed 4 bases, with 6 bases lying between them. This CDR3 has 13 residues. Germline V CDR1 and CDR2: SGDLS, YYNGEE. The chain's CDR3 is CASSVEPSDTQYF. The CDR3 nucleotides are TGTGCCAGCAGCGTAGAACCATCAGATACGCAGTATTTT.

This sequence joins TRBV19 and TRBJ1-4; D is possibly TRBD1 (5 bases). The CDR3 covers 14 residues. The V end was cut by 5 bases, the J end by 2 bases, with 9 bases between. The germline gives CDR1 LNHDA, CDR2 SQIVND (reference sequence). The DNA for the CDR3 is TGTGCCAGTAGTCAGGGAGCCACTAATGAAAAACTGTTTTTT. Protein sequence: CASSQGATNEKLFF.